These T cell receptor beta chains were read from a single sample in a study of blood T cell repertoires in COVID-19. The table came from immunoSEQ multiplex PCR; TCRdb's copy has only in-frame clones and leaves some out. The data contain 300,000 to 400,000 clones, about 90% of them seen just once; the ten biggest clones take up roughly 2.9%. Sequences were obtained from peripheral blood. All receptors come from a woman in her 30s with COVID-19, enrolled during active disease. Each CDR3 is given with its conserved first and last residue. The D gene is left open where the match is weak. Clone size is not always given. Where it is, it says once, few, many or a class for expanded clones.

>-|TRBV5-4|once|TRBJ2-7
CASSLRGTAYEQYF
TGTGCCAGCAGCTTGCGGGGGACCGCCTACGAGCAGTACTTC
>TRBD2|TRBV2|-|TRBJ2-5
CASTAGEAETQYF
TGTGCCAGCACCGCGGGAGAAGCAGAGACCCAGTACTTC
>TRBD1|TRBV10-3|once|TRBJ2-4
CAISNDRGQNIQYF
TGTGCCATCAGTAATGACAGGGGGCAAAACATTCAGTACTTC
>TRBD2|TRBV5-1|many|TRBJ2-5
CASSARTSGSGETQYF
TGCGCCAGCAGCGCCCGGACTAGCGGGAGTGGGGAGACCCAGTACTTC
>TRBD1|TRBV5-1|-|TRBJ1-1
CASSSTGYFTEAFF
TGCGCCAGCAGCTCGACAGGGTACTTCACTGAAGCTTTCTTT
>-|TRBV12-3/TRBV12-4|-|TRBJ1-1
CASSLHMNTEAFF
TGTGCCAGCAGTTTACACATGAACACTGAAGCTTTCTTT
>-|TRBV3-1/TRBV3-2|-|TRBJ1-2
CASSQEYFGQALGGYTF
TGTGCCAGCAGCCAAGAATATTTTGGGCAGGCATTGGGTGGCTACACCTTC
>TRBD1|TRBV30|-|TRBJ2-2
CAWARQGRVGELFF
TGTGCCTGGGCCAGACAGGGGCGAGTCGGGGAGCTGTTTTTT
>TRBD1|TRBV14|once|TRBJ1-2
CASSHALQTGTGVGYTF
TGTGCCAGCAGCCATGCCCTCCAAACCGGGACAGGGGTCGGCTACACCTTC
>-|TRBV7-9|-|TRBJ1-2
CASSLLGEDGYTF
TGTGCCAGCAGCTTACTCGGGGAGGATGGCTACACCTTC
>TRBD1|TRBV6-1|few|TRBJ2-7
CASSETTGGHEQYF
TGTGCCAGCAGTGAGACGACAGGGGGTCACGAGCAGTACTTC
>-|TRBV19|-|TRBJ2-2
CASSIGPSVGHGELFF
TGTGCCAGTAGTATAGGCCCTAGCGTGGGGCACGGGGAGCTGTTTTTT
>-|TRBV15|-|TRBJ1-5
CATSREEGGYNQPQHF
TGTGCCACCAGCAGAGAGGAGGGAGGCTACAATCAGCCCCAGCATTTT
>-|TRBV6-6|-|TRBJ1-4
CASSMDTTNEKLFF
TGTGCCAGCAGCATGGACACAACTAATGAAAAACTGTTTTTT
>-|TRBV11-1|-|TRBJ2-7
CASSWSGGYEQYF
TGTGCCAGCAGCTGGAGTGGAGGGTACGAGCAGTACTTC
>TRBD1|TRBV5-1|-|TRBJ1-2
CASSLEAGGNGYTF
TGCGCCAGCAGCTTGGAGGCAGGGGGCAATGGCTACACCTTC
>-|TRBV3-1/TRBV3-2|-|TRBJ1-2
CASSQVTGNGYTF
TGTGCCAGCAGCCAAGTGACGGGTAATGGCTACACCTTC
>-|TRBV2|-|TRBJ1-3
CASSDWGVETF
TGTGCCAGCAGCGACTGGGGAGTTGAGACCTTT
>TRBD1|TRBV5-1|-|TRBJ2-7
CASSNTGASSYEQYF
TGCGCCAGCAGCAATACAGGGGCCAGCTCCTACGAGCAGTACTTC
>TRBD1|TRBV5-4|-|TRBJ1-5
CASSRQGYQPQHF
TGTGCCAGCAGTCGACAGGGTTACCAGCCCCAGCATTTT
>TRBD1|TRBV7-9|-|TRBJ2-7
CASSGTVRSYEQYF
TGTGCCAGCAGCGGGACAGTGCGATCCTACGAGCAGTACTTC
>-|TRBV9|-|TRBJ1-6
CASSVMGRDNSPLHF
TGTGCCAGCAGCGTAATGGGCCGTGATAATTCACCCCTCCACTTT
>-|TRBV11-2|-|TRBJ1-1
CASSQYRAENTEAFF
TGTGCCAGCAGCCAGTACAGGGCGGAGAACACTGAAGCTTTCTTT
>-|TRBV13|-|TRBJ1-1
CASSPGHHLAFF
TGTGCCAGCAGCCCCGGACACCATCTCGCTTTCTTT
>-|TRBV19|-|TRBJ2-2
CAGSLSANTGELFF
TGTGCCGGAAGCTTAAGCGCGAACACCGGGGAGCTGTTTTTT
>-|TRBV3-1/TRBV3-2|once|TRBJ1-4
CASSQVVLTPVADEKLFF
TGTGCCAGCAGCCAAGTGGTCCTCACCCCAGTAGCGGATGAAAAACTGTTTTTT
>TRBD2|TRBV27|-|TRBJ2-5
CASSKTSGSSETQYF
TGTGCCAGCAGTAAGACTAGCGGGAGTTCTGAGACCCAGTACTTC
>-|TRBV4-2|-|TRBJ1-4
CASIPRLDLNEKLFF
TGTGCCAGCATCCCAAGATTGGACTTAAATGAAAAACTGTTTTTT
>-|TRBV3-1/TRBV3-2|-|TRBJ2-7
CASSQEPPSRRREQYF
TGTGCCAGCAGCCAAGAGCCCCCTAGCCGTCGTAGGGAGCAGTACTTC
>-|TRBV6-6|-|TRBJ1-2
CASSPGGEGYGYTF
TGTGCCAGCAGTCCCGGGGGGGAAGGCTATGGCTACACCTTC
>TRBD1|TRBV5-4|-|TRBJ1-2
CASSSDREERSGYTF
TGTGCCAGCAGCTCGGACAGGGAAGAAAGAAGTGGCTACACCTTC
>-|TRBV27|-|TRBJ1-2
CASSPHRTLAQNLLYNYGYTF
TGTGCCAGCAGTCCCCATCGGACCCTAGCACAGAACCTATTGTATAACTATGGCTACACCTTC
>TRBD1|TRBV20-1|-|TRBJ1-1
CQTGANTEAFF
TGCCAAACAGGGGCGAACACTGAAGCTTTCTTT
>-|TRBV6-4|-|TRBJ1-1
CASSEGRGTEAFF
TGTGCCAGCAGTGAAGGCAGGGGCACTGAAGCTTTCTTT
>TRBD1|TRBV11-2|-|TRBJ1-1
CASSLGQGVTEAFF
TGTGCCAGCAGCCTCGGACAGGGAGTAACTGAAGCTTTCTTT
>TRBD1|TRBV28|-|TRBJ2-2
CASHDRGNTGELFF
TGTGCCAGCCATGACAGGGGTAACACCGGGGAGCTGTTTTTT
>TRBD1|TRBV5-1|once|TRBJ1-5
CASSLGAGGDNQPQHF
TGCGCCAGCAGCTTGGGGGCAGGGGGCGATAATCAGCCCCAGCATTTT
>TRBD1|TRBV18|-|TRBJ2-5
CASSPQDRDEETQYF
TGTGCCAGCTCACCACAGGACAGGGATGAAGAGACCCAGTACTTC
>-|TRBV21-1|once|TRBJ2-2
CASSKAPSNTGELFF
TGTGCCAGCAGCAAAGCCCCGTCGAACACCGGGGAGCTGTTTTTT
>TRBD1|TRBV7-8|-|TRBJ1-2
CASSLDGGTAVYGYTF
TGTGCCAGCAGCTTAGATGGCGGGACAGCGGTCTATGGCTACACCTTC
>-|TRBV29-1|-|TRBJ2-1
CSVEGLAKDNEQFF
TGCAGCGTTGAAGGTCTAGCGAAGGACAATGAGCAGTTCTTC
>TRBD2|TRBV15|-|TRBJ2-1
CATRILAGDGEQFF
TGTGCCACCAGAATATTAGCGGGAGATGGTGAGCAGTTCTTC
>TRBD1|TRBV10-2|-|TRBJ1-4
CATRDRGDEKLFF
TGCGCCACCCGGGACAGGGGGGATGAAAAACTGTTTTTT
>-|TRBV2|once|TRBJ2-4
CASSEERDTAASYF
TGTGCCAGCAGTGAGGAGAGGGACACAGCTGCGTCATACTTC
>TRBD1|TRBV7-9|-|TRBJ1-2
CASSPGTDTNYGYTF
TGTGCCAGCAGCCCCGGGACAGATACTAACTATGGCTACACCTTC
>-|TRBV27|-|TRBJ2-5
CASSLVSLQETQYF
TGTGCCAGCAGTTTAGTATCCCTCCAAGAGACCCAGTACTTC
>TRBD1|TRBV5-4|-|TRBJ1-2
CASSLRGQRANYGYTF
TGTGCCAGCAGCTTGAGGGGACAGAGAGCTAACTATGGCTACACCTTC
>TRBD1|TRBV28|-|TRBJ2-5
CASRPTGVETQYF
TGTGCCAGCAGACCCACAGGGGTAGAGACCCAGTACTTC
>-|TRBV12-3/TRBV12-4|-|TRBJ2-5
CASSQGSKTQYF
TGTGCCAGCAGTCAGGGCTCAAAGACCCAGTACTTC
>-|TRBV7-2|once|TRBJ2-1
CASSPHRGLPNYNEQFF
TGTGCCAGCAGCCCCCACCGCGGACTCCCTAACTACAATGAGCAGTTCTTC
>-|TRBV21-1|-|TRBJ2-5
CASFVRQYGTQYF
TGTGCCAGCTTCGTACGACAGTACGGGACCCAGTACTTC
>-|TRBV11-2|-|TRBJ2-7
CASSLAFRWGLVYEQYF
TGTGCCAGCAGCTTAGCTTTTCGTTGGGGGCTCGTTTACGAGCAGTACTTC
>TRBD2|TRBV3-1/TRBV3-2|few|TRBJ2-7
CASTVSGGPSYEQYF
TGTGCCAGCACCGTTAGCGGGGGCCCCTCCTACGAGCAGTACTTC
>TRBD1|TRBV6-5|-|TRBJ1-6
CASSWGTGDSPLHF
TGTGCCAGCAGTTGGGGGACAGGGGACTCACCCCTCCACTTT